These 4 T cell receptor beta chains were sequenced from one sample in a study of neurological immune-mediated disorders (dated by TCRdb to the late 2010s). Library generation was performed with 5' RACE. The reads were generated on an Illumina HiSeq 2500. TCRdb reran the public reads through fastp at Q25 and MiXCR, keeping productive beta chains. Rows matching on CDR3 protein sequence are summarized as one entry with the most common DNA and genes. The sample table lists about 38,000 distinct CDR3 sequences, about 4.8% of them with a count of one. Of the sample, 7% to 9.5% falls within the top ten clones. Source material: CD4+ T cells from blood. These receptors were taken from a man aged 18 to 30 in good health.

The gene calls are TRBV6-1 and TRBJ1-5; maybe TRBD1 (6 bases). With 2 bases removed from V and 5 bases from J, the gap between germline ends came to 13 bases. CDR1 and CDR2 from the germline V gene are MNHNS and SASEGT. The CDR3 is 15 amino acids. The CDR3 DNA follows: TGTGCCAGCAGTGAACGGGGGCAGGGGCATCAGCCCCAGCATTTT. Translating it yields CASSERGQGHQPQHF.

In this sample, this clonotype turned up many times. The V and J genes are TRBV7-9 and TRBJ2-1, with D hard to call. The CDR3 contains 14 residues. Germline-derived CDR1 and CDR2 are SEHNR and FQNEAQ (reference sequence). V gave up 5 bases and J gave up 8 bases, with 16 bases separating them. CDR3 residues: CASSLAVGSDEQFF. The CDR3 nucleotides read TGTGCCAGCAGCCTCGCCGTGGGTTCGGATGAGCAGTTCTTC.

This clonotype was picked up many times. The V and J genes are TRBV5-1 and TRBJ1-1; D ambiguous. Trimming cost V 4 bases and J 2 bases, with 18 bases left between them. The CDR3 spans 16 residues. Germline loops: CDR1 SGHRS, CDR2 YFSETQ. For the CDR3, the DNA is TGCGCCAGCAGCCCCGTCCAGAGGAACCTTAACACTGAAGCTTTCTTT. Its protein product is CASSPVQRNLNTEAFF. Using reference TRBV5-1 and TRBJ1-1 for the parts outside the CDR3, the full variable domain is KAGVTQTPRYLIKTRGQQVTLSCSPISGHRSVSWYQQTPGQGLQFLFEYFSETQRNKGNFPGRFSGRQFSNSRSEMNVSTLELGDSALYLCASSPVQRNLNTEAFFGQGTRLTVV.

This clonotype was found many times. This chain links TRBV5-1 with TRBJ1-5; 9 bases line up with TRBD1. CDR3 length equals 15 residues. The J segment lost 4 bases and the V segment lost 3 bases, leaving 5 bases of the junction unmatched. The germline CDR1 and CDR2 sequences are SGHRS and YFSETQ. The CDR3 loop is CASSSTGGPNQPQHF. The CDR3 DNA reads TGCGCCAGCAGCTCCACAGGGGGCCCTAATCAGCCCCAGCATTTT.